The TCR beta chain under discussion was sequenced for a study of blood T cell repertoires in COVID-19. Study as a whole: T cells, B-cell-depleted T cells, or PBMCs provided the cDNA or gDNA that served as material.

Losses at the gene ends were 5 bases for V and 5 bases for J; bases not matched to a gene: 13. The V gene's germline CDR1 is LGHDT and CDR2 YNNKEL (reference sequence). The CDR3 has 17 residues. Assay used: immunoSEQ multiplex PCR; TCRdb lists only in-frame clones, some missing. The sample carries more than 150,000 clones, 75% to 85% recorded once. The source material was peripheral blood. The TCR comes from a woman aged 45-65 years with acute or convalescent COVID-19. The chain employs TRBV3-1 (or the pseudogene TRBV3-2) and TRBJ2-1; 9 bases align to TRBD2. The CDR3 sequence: CASSNLRTSGPNNEQFF. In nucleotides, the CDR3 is TGTGCCAGCAGCAACCTGAGAACTAGCGGGCCTAACAATGAGCAGTTCTTC.